What follows is one TCR beta chain and its context. Its target is not known. The CDR3 spans 14 residues. From germline, CDR1 is LGHNA and CDR2 YNFKEQ. Trimming at V came to 7 bases and at J to 7 bases, leaving 11 bases not matched to a gene. These data are taken from a study of beta chain features in type 1 diabetes. Study outcomes and limitations: PCR might preferentially amplify shorter templates, equally in patients and controls.

As every portion of the isolated RNA was reverse transcribed, the sequencing read expressed TCRB transcripts. The assay was immunoSEQ multiplex PCR, and TCRdb's table has in-frame clones only and misses some. The data show just under 150,000 clones, more than 9% seen once. This receptor was taken from a man younger than 35 in good health. The chain couples TRBV4-2 to TRBJ1-2; TRBD1 matches 8 bases. The sample comprised naive CD4+ T cells from blood. This CDR3 is CASNPGQGFAGYTF. The CDR3 nucleotides are TGTGCCAGCAACCCCGGACAGGGCTTTGCTGGCTACACCTTC.